The 30 T cell receptor beta chains reported below all come from one sample, sequenced in a study of response to subunit inactivated influenza vaccine (dated by TCRdb to the late 2010s). Library preparation was by RT-PCR. Sequencing was carried out with an Illumina HiSeq 2500. TCRdb took the public reads, trimmed them with fastp at Q25, ran MiXCR for clone calling and kept in-frame beta chains. For every CDR3 protein sequence, its rows merge into one entry that carries the most common genes and DNA. This sample gives more than 400,000 distinct CDR3 sequences in total; approximately 11% of them show up just once. The top ten clones comprise less than 15% of the sample. The sample's time point, from its label and the paper: around 45 days after influenza vaccine administration. Specimen: PBMCs from blood, collected roughly 48 days after vaccination. These receptors were obtained from a man aged 50-59 years who received an inactivated influenza vaccine. Donor details come from another sample of the same person, matched by shared clones.

This clonotype was seen repeatedly, ten times or more. The chain combines TRBV5-1 with TRBJ2-1; weak D call: TRBD1 (6 bases). V was trimmed by 4 bases and J by 8 bases, leaving 16 bases between them. Germline-derived CDR1 and CDR2 are SGHRS and YFSETQ. The CDR3 loop spans 14 amino acids. CDR3 sequence: CASSLRQVQDEQFF. The CDR3 nucleotides read TGCGCCAGCAGCCTTCGACAGGTTCAGGATGAGCAGTTCTTC.

The CDR3 loop reads CSARVSSGGHSSYEQYF. The CDR3 DNA follows: TGCAGTGCTAGAGTTTCTAGCGGGGGGCACAGCTCCTACGAGCAGTACTTC. V usage is TRBV20-1 and J usage is TRBJ2-7; 11 nucleotides line up with TRBD2. Germline assignment: CDR1 DFQATT and CDR2 SNEGSKA (reference sequence). Germline trimming cut 1 base from V and 0 bases from J; bases unmatched to any gene: 8. This CDR3 comprises 17 residues.

V and J are TRBV24-1 and TRBJ2-3; no reliable D call. The ends were cut back, 3 bases at V and 6 bases at J, with 9 bases in the middle. Germline-derived CDR1 and CDR2 are KGHDR and SFDVKD. The CDR3 has 13 amino acids. The CDR3 nucleotides are TGTGCCACCAGTGATATCAAACTCGATACGCAGTATTTT. Translation gives CATSDIKLDTQYF.

The chain uses TRBV6-6 and TRBJ2-5; D tentatively reads TRBD1 or TRBD2 (5 bases each). The V gene lost 6 bases and the J gene lost 1 base, with 6 bases spanning the gap. The CDR3 sequence is 12 residues long. Germline assignment: CDR1 MNHNY and CDR2 SVGAGI (reference sequence). The CDR3 DNA reads as TGTGCCAGCAGGGGACCCCAAGAGACCCAGTACTTC. Translation gives CASRGPQETQYF.

The chain joins TRBV20-1 to TRBJ2-5, with D tentatively TRBD1 or TRBD2 (5 bases each). Between the trimmed V and J ends, which lost 2 bases and 1 base, there was a span of 23 bases. The CDR3 has 18 residues. In germline, CDR1 is DFQATT, CDR2 SNEGSKA (reference sequence). CDR3 in DNA: TGCAGTGCTAGATTCCGGGGCAGAATTTCAGTCGCCCAAGAGACCCAGTACTTC. Protein product: CSARFRGRISVAQETQYF.

The chain carries TRBV12-3 or TRBV12-4 and TRBJ2-1; D possibly corresponds to TRBD2 (5 bases). V was trimmed by 6 bases and J by 4 bases, leaving 13 bases between them. The CDR3 has 14 residues. CDR3 in amino acids: CASRLGKSYNEQFF. The CDR3 coding sequence is TGTGCCAGCAGACTAGGAAAATCATACAATGAGCAGTTCTTC.

This clonotype was seen once. The chain recombines TRBV10-3 with TRBJ2-7; 10 nucleotides line up with TRBD1. This CDR3 is 12 amino acids long. Germline lookup yields CDR1 ENHRY and CDR2 SYGVKD. The CDR3, as DNA: TGTGCTGTGGGGACAGGGGATTACGAGCAGTACTTC. Its protein product is CAVGTGDYEQYF.

This clonotype was picked up a small number of times. The chain links TRBV7-2 to TRBJ1-4; 7 positions match TRBD1. From germline, CDR1 is SGHTA and CDR2 FQGNSA. Germline trimming cut 5 bases from V and 4 bases from J; bases unmatched to any gene: 4. The CDR3 has 14 residues. This chain's CDR3 is CASSVTGINEKLFF. In DNA form, the CDR3 reads TGTGCCAGCAGCGTGACAGGGATTAATGAAAAACTGTTTTTT.

This clonotype was detected a few times. V gene TRBV20-1 combines with J gene TRBJ1-1, with D unresolved. The CDR3 covers 14 residues. Germline CDR1 DFQATT, CDR2 SNEGSKA (reference sequence). V lost 0 bases and J 4 bases, leaving 12 bases between the germline ends. DNA of the CDR3: TGCAGTGCTAGAGATGGCGGCCGGATCACTGAAGCTTTCTTT. It yields the protein CSARDGGRITEAFF.

The J gene is TRBJ2-3, the V gene TRBV5-6, with no clear D. Germline assignment: CDR1 SGHDT and CDR2 YYEEEE. The V gene lost 0 bases and the J gene lost 2 bases, with 7 bases spanning the gap. This CDR3 has 14 amino acids. The CDR3 reads CASSLVPNTDTQYF. CDR3 DNA: TGTGCCAGCAGCTTGGTACCTAACACAGATACGCAGTATTTT.

This clonotype has only a few counts. The chain carries TRBV18 and TRBJ2-3; D unclear. Trimming took 1 base from V and 5 from J, leaving 7 bases between them. The germline V gene has CDR1 KGHSH and CDR2 LQKENI. The CDR3 extends over 13 amino acids. CDR3 sequence (DNA): TGTGCCAGCTCACCACTCATTCAAGATACGCAGTATTTT. Protein sequence: CASSPLIQDTQYF.

Only a few counts were recorded for this clonotype. The chain couples TRBV11-2 to TRBJ2-7; 9 bases match TRBD2. V lost 2 bases to trimming and J lost 5 bases; unmatched junction nucleotides: 10. Germline V CDR1 and CDR2: SGHAT, FQNNGV. This CDR3 is 16 amino acids long. CDR3 sequence: CASSLLSAGGGHEQYF. The CDR3 DNA sequence: TGTGCCAGCAGCTTACTTAGTGCGGGAGGGGGACACGAGCAGTACTTC.

The chain joins TRBV6-5 to TRBJ2-7; TRBD1 aligns across 11 bases. V shed 1 base and J 4 bases; nucleotides not matched to a gene: 3. Germline V gene data show CDR1 as MNHEY and CDR2 as SVGAGI. The CDR3 has 15 residues. The CDR3 coding sequence is TGTGCCAGCAGTTACTGGACAGGGGGCCTGTACGAGCAGTACTTC. Amino acids: CASSYWTGGLYEQYF.

This clonotype was seen more than once but under ten times. The V call is TRBV7-9, the J call TRBJ2-7; the D gene is possibly TRBD2 (6 bases). V dropped 5 bases and J dropped 6 bases, with 17 bases sitting between them. In germline, CDR1 is SEHNR, CDR2 FQNEAQ (reference sequence). The CDR3 covers 14 residues. DNA for the CDR3: TGTGCCAGCAGCCTCGCGGGGTTTCCCCTCGAGCAGTACTTC. Translating it yields CASSLAGFPLEQYF.

Only a few counts were recorded for this clonotype. J is TRBJ2-1 and V is TRBV20-1; possible D gene TRBD1, 5 bases. This CDR3 comprises 15 residues. The germline CDR1 and CDR2 sequences are DFQATT and SNEGSKA (reference sequence). The V and J ends lost 0 bases and 2 bases respectively, with 11 bases between them. CDR3 protein: CSARDDRVTYNEQFF. The CDR3 region has the DNA TGCAGTGCTAGAGATGACAGAGTTACCTACAATGAGCAGTTCTTC.

The V and J genes are TRBV24-1 and TRBJ2-1; TRBD2 might be the D (5 bases). V shed 6 bases and J shed 2 bases, with 10 bases lying between them. The germline V gene has CDR1 KGHDR and CDR2 SFDVKD. This CDR3 is 14 amino acids long. The CDR3 nucleotides read TGTGCCACCAGTATAAGCGGACCCTACAATGAGCAGTTCTTC. It yields the protein CATSISGPYNEQFF.

This clonotype showed up many times. The chain couples TRBV4-1 to TRBJ2-3; no reliable D call. The CDR3 is 14 amino acids. Germline CDR1 is MGHRA and CDR2 is YSYEKL. The germline V and J ends were trimmed by 2 bases and 5 bases, with 11 bases remaining between them. CDR3 amino acids: CASSQLARVDTQYF. The CDR3 nucleotides are TGCGCCAGCAGCCAACTCGCAAGAGTAGATACGCAGTATTTT.

This clonotype was detected only a few times. V and J are TRBV20-1 and TRBJ2-5; D may be TRBD1 (6 bases). The CDR3 covers 13 residues. With 6 bases removed from V and 0 bases from J, the gap between germline ends came to 11 bases. Per germline, CDR1 DFQATT and CDR2 SNEGSKA (reference sequence). The CDR3 spells CSAADRNQETQYF. The CDR3 bases are TGCAGTGCAGCTGACAGGAACCAAGAGACCCAGTACTTC.

The chain carries TRBV27 and TRBJ2-1; 11 bases are a match to TRBD1. This CDR3 comprises 15 residues. CDR1 and CDR2 from the germline V gene are MNHEY and SMNVEV (reference sequence). The J segment lost 9 bases and the V segment lost 6 bases, leaving 10 bases of the junction unmatched. CDR3 sequence reads: CASRSGQGGSVEQFF. CDR3 DNA: TGTGCCAGCAGGTCGGGACAGGGGGGTTCGGTTGAGCAGTTCTTC.

The chain is built from TRBV7-9 and TRBJ1-1, with unresolved D. The CDR3 sequence is 14 residues long. Germline V gene sequence: CDR1 SEHNR, CDR2 FQNEAQ (reference sequence). Trimming took off 3 bases at V and 1 base at J, with 9 bases between the two ends. CDR3 sequence reads: CASSFKIGNTEAFF. The CDR3 coding sequence is TGTGCCAGCAGCTTCAAAATAGGGAACACTGAAGCTTTCTTT.

The chain couples TRBV4-3 to TRBJ2-2; the D is unclear. Germline CDR1 and CDR2: LGHNA and YSLEER. The V end lost 0 bases, the J end lost 2 bases, and 10 bases lay between the germline ends. The CDR3 extends over 16 amino acids. Here the CDR3 DNA reads TGCGCCAGCAGCCAAGACCCCCTACCTAACACCGGGGAGCTGTTTTTT. It specifies CASSQDPLPNTGELFF.

This clonotype was observed a few times. This rearrangement joins TRBV28 to TRBJ2-1; 12 bases fit TRBD2. CDR1 MDHEN and CDR2 SYDVKM come from the germline V gene. The ends lost 4 bases at V and 3 bases at J; junction bases unmatched: 7. The CDR3 runs 17 residues. CDR3 loop: CASSSGTSGPIYNEQFF. The CDR3, as DNA: TGTGCCAGCAGTTCAGGGACTAGCGGGCCCATCTACAATGAGCAGTTCTTC.

V is TRBV28 and J is TRBJ2-7; 10 bases are a match to TRBD2. Germline V gene sequence: CDR1 MDHEN, CDR2 SYDVKM. CDR3 length: 15 amino acids. V shed 7 bases, J shed 6 bases, and the junction held 12 bases outside the gene matches. CDR3 region: CASTTATSGFVEQYF. DNA for the CDR3: TGTGCCAGCACCACCGCGACTAGCGGGTTCGTCGAGCAGTACTTC.

The rearrangement joins TRBV5-1 to TRBJ2-2; 13 bases agree with TRBD2. This CDR3 spans 17 amino acids. The V segment lost 3 bases and the J segment 1 base; nucleotides outside the gene matches: 3. The germline V gene encodes CDR1 SGHRS and CDR2 YFSETQ. CDR3 residues: CASSSGTSGKNTGELFF. The CDR3, as DNA: TGCGCCAGCAGCTCTGGGACTAGCGGGAAGAACACCGGGGAGCTGTTTTTT.

The gene calls are TRBV28 and TRBJ2-5, with 14 bases that match TRBD2. The CDR3 totals 19 residues. Germline loops: CDR1 MDHEN, CDR2 SYDVKM. V shed 3 bases and J 9 bases; nucleotides not matched to a gene: 18. CDR3 residues: CASSFFGTSGRGRAEAQYF. For the CDR3, the DNA is TGTGCCAGCAGTTTCTTTGGGACTAGCGGGAGAGGGAGGGCTGAGGCCCAGTACTTC.

Ten or more counts support this clonotype. V and J are TRBV27 and TRBJ2-7; 8 bases are shared with TRBD2. Germline assignment: CDR1 MNHEY and CDR2 SMNVEV (reference sequence). The V segment lost 0 bases and the J segment 6 bases; nucleotides outside the gene matches: 4. The CDR3 extends over 14 amino acids. This CDR3 is CASSLSREGLEQYF. In DNA form, the CDR3 reads TGTGCCAGCAGTTTATCTCGGGAGGGCCTCGAGCAGTACTTC.

By frequency in the sample, this clonotype is medium-sized (0.01 to 0.1%). The chain combines TRBV12-3 or TRBV12-4 with TRBJ2-1; D unresolved. V was pared by 6 bases and J by 2 bases, with 14 bases between. The CDR3 runs 15 residues. DNA of the CDR3: TGTGCCAGCAGAGTAGACTCCGGCCCCTACAATGAGCAGTTCTTC. It is translated as CASRVDSGPYNEQFF.

This clonotype appeared a few times. The gene calls are TRBV29-1 and TRBJ2-1; D tentatively fits TRBD1 or TRBD2 (5 bases each). Trimming removed 7 bases at V and 15 bases at J, with 25 bases between. The CDR3 covers 13 residues. The germline V gene has CDR1 SQVTM and CDR2 ANQGSEA. CDR3 nucleotides: TGCAGCGGACACACGGGGCGAATTTCTGATCTGTTCTTC. The encoded protein is CSGHTGRISDLFF.

The chain employs TRBV5-1 and TRBJ1-1, with TRBD1 identical over 8 bases. Germline trimming cut 5 bases from V and 8 bases from J; bases unmatched to any gene: 11. Germline CDR1 is SGHRS and CDR2 is YFSETQ. The CDR3 runs 14 residues. In DNA form, the CDR3 reads TGCGCCAGCAGGGAACCGGGACAGGCGGAGGAAGCTTTCTTT. This translates into CASREPGQAEEAFF.

The chain is built from TRBV10-3 and TRBJ2-1; 7 positions match TRBD2. J gave up 5 bases and V 3 bases, and 10 bases lay outside the gene matches. The CDR3 loop spans 16 amino acids. Per the germline V gene, CDR1 is ENHRY and CDR2 is SYGVKD. CDR3 protein: CAISDLAVPTNNEQFF. CDR3 nucleotides: TGTGCCATCAGTGATCTAGCGGTCCCCACCAACAATGAGCAGTTCTTC.